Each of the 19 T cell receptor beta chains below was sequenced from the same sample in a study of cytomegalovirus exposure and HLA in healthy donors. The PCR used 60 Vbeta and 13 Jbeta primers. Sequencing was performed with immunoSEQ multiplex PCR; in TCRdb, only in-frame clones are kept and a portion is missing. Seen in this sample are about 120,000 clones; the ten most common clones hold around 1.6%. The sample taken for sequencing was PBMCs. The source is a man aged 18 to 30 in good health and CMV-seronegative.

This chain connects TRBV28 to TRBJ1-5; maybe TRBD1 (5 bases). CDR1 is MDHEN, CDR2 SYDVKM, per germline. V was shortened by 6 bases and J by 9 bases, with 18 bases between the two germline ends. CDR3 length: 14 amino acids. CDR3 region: CASSASLGVPPQHF. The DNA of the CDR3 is TGTGCCAGCAGCGCCTCTTTAGGGGTCCCGCCCCAGCATTTT.

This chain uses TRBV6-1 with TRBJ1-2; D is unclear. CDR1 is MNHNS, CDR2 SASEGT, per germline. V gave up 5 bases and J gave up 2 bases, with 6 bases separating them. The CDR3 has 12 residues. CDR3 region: CASSNSNYGYTF. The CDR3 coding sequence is TGTGCCAGCAGTAATAGCAACTATGGCTACACCTTC.

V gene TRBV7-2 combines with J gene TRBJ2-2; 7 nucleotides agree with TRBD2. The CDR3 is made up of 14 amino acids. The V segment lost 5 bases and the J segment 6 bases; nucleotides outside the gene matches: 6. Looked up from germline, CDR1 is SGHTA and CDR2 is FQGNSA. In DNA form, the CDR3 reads TGTGCCAGCAGCCAAACGGCGGGGGCCGGGGAGCTGTTTTTT. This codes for CASSQTAGAGELFF.

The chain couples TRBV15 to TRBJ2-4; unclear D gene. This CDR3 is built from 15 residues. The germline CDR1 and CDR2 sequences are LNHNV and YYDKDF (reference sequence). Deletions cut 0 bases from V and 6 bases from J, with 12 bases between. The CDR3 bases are TGTGCCACCAGCAGAGATGATGGTTCAGGAAACATTCAGTACTTC. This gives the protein CATSRDDGSGNIQYF.

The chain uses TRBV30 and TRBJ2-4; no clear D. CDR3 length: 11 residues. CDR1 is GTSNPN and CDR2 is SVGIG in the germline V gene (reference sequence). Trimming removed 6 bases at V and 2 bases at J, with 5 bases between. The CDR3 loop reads CACATKNIQYF. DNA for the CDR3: TGTGCCTGCGCTACCAAAAACATTCAGTACTTC.

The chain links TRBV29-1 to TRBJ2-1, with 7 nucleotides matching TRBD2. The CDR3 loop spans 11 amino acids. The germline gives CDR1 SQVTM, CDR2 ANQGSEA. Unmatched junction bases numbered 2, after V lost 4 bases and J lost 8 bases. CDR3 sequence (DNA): TGCAGCGTTGCGGGAGGAGATGAGCAGTTCTTC. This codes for CSVAGGDEQFF.

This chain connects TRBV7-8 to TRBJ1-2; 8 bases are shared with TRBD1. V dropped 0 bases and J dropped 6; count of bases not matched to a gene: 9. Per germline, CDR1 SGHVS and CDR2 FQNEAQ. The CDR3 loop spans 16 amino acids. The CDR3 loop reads CASSLAGDRRGDGYTF. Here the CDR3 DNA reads TGTGCCAGCAGCTTAGCCGGGGACAGGCGAGGAGATGGCTACACCTTC.

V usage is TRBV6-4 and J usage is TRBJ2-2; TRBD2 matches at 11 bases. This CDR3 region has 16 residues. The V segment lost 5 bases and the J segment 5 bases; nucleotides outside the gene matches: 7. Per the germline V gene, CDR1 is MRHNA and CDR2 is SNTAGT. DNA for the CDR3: TGTGCCAGCAGTCCGCTAGCGGGAGGTCGGACCGGGGAGCTGTTTTTT. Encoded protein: CASSPLAGGRTGELFF.

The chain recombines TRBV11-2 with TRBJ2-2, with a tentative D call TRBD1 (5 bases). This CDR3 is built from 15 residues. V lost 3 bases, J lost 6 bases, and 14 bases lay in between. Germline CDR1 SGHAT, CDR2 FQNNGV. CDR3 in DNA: TGTGCCAGCAGCTTCTATGGACAATTACCCGGGGAGCTGTTTTTT. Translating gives CASSFYGQLPGELFF.

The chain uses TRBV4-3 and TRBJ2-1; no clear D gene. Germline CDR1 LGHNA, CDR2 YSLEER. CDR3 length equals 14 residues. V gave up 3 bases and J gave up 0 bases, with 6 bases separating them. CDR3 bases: TGCGCCAGCAGCCACCCCGGCTCCTACAATGAGCAGTTCTTC. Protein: CASSHPGSYNEQFF.

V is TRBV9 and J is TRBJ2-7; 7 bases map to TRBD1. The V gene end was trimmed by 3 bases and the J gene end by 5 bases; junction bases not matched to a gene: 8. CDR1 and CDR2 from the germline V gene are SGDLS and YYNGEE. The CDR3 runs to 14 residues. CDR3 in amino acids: CASSDPRTGDEQYF. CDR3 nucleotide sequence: TGTGCCAGCAGCGACCCCCGGACAGGAGACGAGCAGTACTTC. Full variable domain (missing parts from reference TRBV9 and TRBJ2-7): DSGVTQTPKHLITATGQRVTLRCSPRSGDLSVYWYQQSLDQGLQFLIQYYNGEERAKGNILERFSAQQFPDLHSELNLSSLELGDSALYFCASSDPRTGDEQYFGPGTRLTVT.

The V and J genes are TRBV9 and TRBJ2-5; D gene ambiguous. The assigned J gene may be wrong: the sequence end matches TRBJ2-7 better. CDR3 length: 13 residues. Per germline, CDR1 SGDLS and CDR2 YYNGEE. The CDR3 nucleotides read TGTGCCAGCAGCCCAGGTTCCAACGACGAGCAGTACTTC. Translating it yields CASSPGSNDEQYF.

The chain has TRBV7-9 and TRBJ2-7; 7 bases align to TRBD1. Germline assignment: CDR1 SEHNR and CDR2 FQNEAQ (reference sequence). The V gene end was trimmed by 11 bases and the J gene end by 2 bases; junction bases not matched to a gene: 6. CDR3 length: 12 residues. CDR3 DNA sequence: TGTGCCGGCTCCCAGGGGGCCTACGAGCAGTACTTC. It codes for CAGSQGAYEQYF.

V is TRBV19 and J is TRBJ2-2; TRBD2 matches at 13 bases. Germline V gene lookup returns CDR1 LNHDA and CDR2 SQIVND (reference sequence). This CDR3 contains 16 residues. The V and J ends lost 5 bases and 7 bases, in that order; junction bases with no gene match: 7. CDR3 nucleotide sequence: TGTGCCAGTAGTCTCGGGACTAGCGGGATCGGCGGGGAGCTGTTTTTT. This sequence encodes CASSLGTSGIGGELFF.

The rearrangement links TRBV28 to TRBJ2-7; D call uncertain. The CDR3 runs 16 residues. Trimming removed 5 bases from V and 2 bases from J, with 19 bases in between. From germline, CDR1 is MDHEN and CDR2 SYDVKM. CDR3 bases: TGTGCCAGCAGTAATACACCTTCCAGTTTGGCCTACGAGCAGTACTTC. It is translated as CASSNTPSSLAYEQYF.

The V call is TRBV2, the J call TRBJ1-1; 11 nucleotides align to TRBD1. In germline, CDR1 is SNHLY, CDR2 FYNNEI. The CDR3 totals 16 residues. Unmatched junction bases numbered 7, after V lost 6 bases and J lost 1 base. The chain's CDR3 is CASSDRDRGWNTEAFF. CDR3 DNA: TGTGCCAGCAGCGATAGGGACAGGGGGTGGAACACTGAAGCTTTCTTT.

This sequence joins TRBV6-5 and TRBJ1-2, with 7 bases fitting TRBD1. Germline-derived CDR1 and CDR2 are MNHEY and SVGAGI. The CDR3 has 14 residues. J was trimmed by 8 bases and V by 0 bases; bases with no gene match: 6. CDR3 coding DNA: TGTGCCAGCAGTTACTCAAAGGGGGCATGGGGCTACACCTTC. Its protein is CASSYSKGAWGYTF.

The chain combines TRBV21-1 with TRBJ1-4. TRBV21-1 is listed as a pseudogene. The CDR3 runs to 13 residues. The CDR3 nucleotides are TGTGCCAGCTGGACCGGGGGGTGTGAAAAACTGTTTTTT. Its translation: CASWTGGCEKLFF.

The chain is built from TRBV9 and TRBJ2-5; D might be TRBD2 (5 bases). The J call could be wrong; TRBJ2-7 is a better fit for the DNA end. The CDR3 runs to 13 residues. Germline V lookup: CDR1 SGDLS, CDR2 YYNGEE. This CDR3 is CASSRGSIGEQYF. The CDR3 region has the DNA TGTGCCAGCAGCCGTGGGAGTATTGGCGAGCAGTACTTC.